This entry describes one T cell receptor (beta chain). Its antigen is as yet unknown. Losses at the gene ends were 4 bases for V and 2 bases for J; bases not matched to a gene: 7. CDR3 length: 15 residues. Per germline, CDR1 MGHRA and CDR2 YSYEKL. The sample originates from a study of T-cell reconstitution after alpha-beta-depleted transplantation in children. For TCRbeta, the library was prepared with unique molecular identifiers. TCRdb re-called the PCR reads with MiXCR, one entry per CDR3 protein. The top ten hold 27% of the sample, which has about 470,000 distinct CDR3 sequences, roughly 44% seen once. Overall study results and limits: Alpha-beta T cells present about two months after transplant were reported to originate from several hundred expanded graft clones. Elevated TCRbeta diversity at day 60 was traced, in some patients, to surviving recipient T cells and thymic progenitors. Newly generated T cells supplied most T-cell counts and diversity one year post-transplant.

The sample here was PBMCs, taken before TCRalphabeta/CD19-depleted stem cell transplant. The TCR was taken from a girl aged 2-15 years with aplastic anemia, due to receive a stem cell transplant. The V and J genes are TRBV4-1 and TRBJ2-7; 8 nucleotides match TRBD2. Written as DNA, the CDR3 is TGCGCCAGCAGCCCGAGCGGCGGGGGGCCCTACGAGCAGTACTTC. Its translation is CASSPSGGGPYEQYF.